This T cell receptor (beta chain) was retrieved from a study of CD8 T cells in ankylosing spondylitis. This clonotype was detected many times. V dropped 0 bases and J dropped 8; count of bases not matched to a gene: 4. CDR3 length: 14 amino acids. Germline V gene data show CDR1 as SGHRS and CDR2 as YFSETQ. TCRdb passed the 5' RACE reads through MiXCR, listing each CDR3 protein once. The table lists roughly 130,000 distinct CDR3 sequences, roughly 13% of them singletons. This clonotype was sampled from a female donor with ankylosing spondylitis or in good health (not recorded which). The J gene is TRBJ2-1, the V gene TRBV5-1; the match to TRBD2 covers 8 bases. The material sequenced was blood, either unsorted or a sorted T cell fraction (not recorded which). The CDR3 sequence is CASSLVGAGDEQFF. The DNA for the CDR3 is TGCGCCAGCAGCTTGGTTGGAGCGGGAGATGAGCAGTTCTTC.